Each of the 21 T cell receptor beta chains below was sequenced from the same sample in a study of human T cells and chemical hapten exposure. Time point described: pre-sensitization, week 0. The treatment here: therapeutic diphenylcyclopropenone sensitization with weekly scalp DPC. Each CDR3 protein gets one entry after TCRdb re-called the RACE reads with MiXCR. This table holds approximately 180,000 distinct CDR3 sequences, 30% found once. The sample in question was whole blood, obtained in connection with sensitization to the hapten diphenylcyclopropenone (DPC). The receptor set was obtained from a woman aged 25 to 39 with alopecia areata. Some clones in this sample may be carry-over from other donors' samples.

This clonotype has only a few counts. The chain links TRBV6-5 to TRBJ1-5; D gene unclear. CDR1 is MNHEY and CDR2 is SVGAGI in the germline V gene. The CDR3 covers 17 residues. V was clipped by 0 bases and J by 8 bases, with 20 bases between them. The CDR3 here is CASSYSYGGVLTEPQHF. DNA of the CDR3: TGTGCCAGCAGTTACTCGTATGGAGGAGTCCTCACGGAGCCCCAGCATTTT.

This clonotype was counted between two and nine times. V gene TRBV27 combines with J gene TRBJ2-7, with 10 bases identical to TRBD2. CDR3 length equals 15 residues. The germline V gene has CDR1 MNHEY and CDR2 SMNVEV (reference sequence). V was pared by 5 bases and J by 4 bases, with 8 bases of the junction left unmatched. CDR3 sequence (DNA): TGTGCCAGCAGTACCTACCCTAGCGGGGGTTACGAGCAGTACTTC. This sequence encodes CASSTYPSGGYEQYF.

This chain links TRBV12-3 or TRBV12-4 with TRBJ1-3; D ambiguous. Deletions cut 6 bases from V and 3 bases from J, with 15 bases between. The CDR3 has 15 residues. The CDR3 nucleotides are TGTGCCAGCAGCTCTGGGGTTTCCGATGGAAACACCATATATTTT. Translating gives CASSSGVSDGNTIYF.

The rearrangement joins TRBV3-1 to TRBJ2-5; no reliable D call. CDR1 LGHDT and CDR2 YNNKEL come from the germline V gene (reference sequence). Trimming shortened V by 4 bases and J by 5 bases, and 14 bases separated the two germline ends. CDR3 length equals 14 residues. DNA for the CDR3: TGTGCCAGCAGCCGGTATCAAGGGTTCGAGACCCAGTACTTC. This encodes CASSRYQGFETQYF.

This clonotype was detected only a few times. V is TRBV7-9 and J is TRBJ2-7; D not resolved. Germline lookup yields CDR1 SEHNR and CDR2 FQNEAQ (reference sequence). The CDR3 is 12 residues long. The germline V and J ends were trimmed by 7 bases and 2 bases, with 9 bases remaining between them. CDR3 nucleotides: TGTGCCAGCACCGCCGTCCCCTACGAGCAGTACTTC. Its translation is CASTAVPYEQYF.

V gene TRBV2 combines with J gene TRBJ1-6; 7 nucleotides align to TRBD1. Per the germline V gene, CDR1 is SNHLY and CDR2 is FYNNEI. The CDR3 is made up of 13 amino acids. With 8 bases clipped from V and 6 bases from J, the junction kept 4 bases outside the gene matches. The CDR3 loop is CASGGQSNSPLHF. The CDR3 DNA reads TGTGCCAGCGGGGGACAGAGTAATTCACCCCTCCACTTT.

V is TRBV7-3 and J is TRBJ2-6; D is perhaps TRBD1 or TRBD2 (5 bases each). The CDR3 has 18 residues. Germline CDR1 and CDR2: SGHTA and FQGTGA. V was cut by 0 bases and J by 0 bases, with 12 bases left in between. CDR3 sequence: CASSLTGTQSSGANVLTF. The CDR3 bases are TGTGCCAGCAGCTTAACCGGGACGCAGAGCTCTGGGGCCAACGTCCTGACTTTC.

There are a few counts of this clonotype. J is TRBJ1-2 and V is TRBV7-9, with a possible D match to TRBD1 (5 bases). This CDR3 region has 12 residues. Germline V gene sequence: CDR1 SEHNR, CDR2 FQNEAQ (reference sequence). Trimming shortened V by 8 bases and J by 4 bases, and 11 bases separated the two germline ends. CDR3 region: CASAGAGYGYTF. The CDR3 region has the DNA TGTGCCAGCGCCGGGGCAGGCTATGGCTACACCTTC.

V and J are TRBV15 and TRBJ2-5; 8 bases are a match to TRBD2. Germline V gene data show CDR1 as LNHNV and CDR2 as YYDKDF (reference sequence). The CDR3 spans 17 residues. The J segment lost 2 bases and the V segment lost 0 bases, leaving 8 bases of the junction unmatched. The CDR3 nucleotides are TGTGCCACCAGCAGAGATCCCCCCGGGGGGGGACAAGAGACCCAGTACTTC. It is translated as CATSRDPPGGGQETQYF. Full variable domain (remainder filled in from reference TRBV15 and TRBJ2-5): DAMVIQNPRYQVTQFGKPVTLSCSQTLNHNVMYWYQQKSSQAPKLLFHYYDKDFNNEADTPDNFQSRRPNTSFCFLDIRSPGLGDTAMYLCATSRDPPGGGQETQYFGPGTRLLVL.

This chain connects TRBV20-1 to TRBJ1-4; weak D call: TRBD1 (5 bases). In germline, CDR1 is DFQATT, CDR2 SNEGSKA (reference sequence). The CDR3 is 13 residues long. V dropped 4 bases and J dropped 4 bases, with 10 bases sitting between them. In DNA form, the CDR3 reads TGCAGTGCTATCCGGGACTATAATGAAAAACTGTTTTTT. Translating it yields CSAIRDYNEKLFF.

V gene TRBV7-9 combines with J gene TRBJ2-1, with D possibly matching TRBD1 (6 bases). Between the trimmed V and J ends, which lost 5 bases and 9 bases, there was a span of 11 bases. Germline values: CDR1 SEHNR, CDR2 FQNEAQ (reference sequence). The CDR3 is 12 residues long. The CDR3 region is CASSAGQREQFF. CDR3 nucleotide sequence: TGTGCCAGCAGCGCCGGACAGCGTGAGCAGTTCTTC.

The chain joins TRBV11-2 to TRBJ1-4; D gene unclear. V was trimmed by 1 base and J by 0 bases, leaving 12 bases between them. There are 17 residues in the CDR3. The germline gives CDR1 SGHAT, CDR2 FQNNGV. The CDR3 is CASSLAVKSATNEKLFF. The CDR3 DNA is TGTGCCAGCAGCTTAGCCGTTAAGAGTGCAACTAATGAAAAACTGTTTTTT.

J is TRBJ1-3 and V is TRBV4-2; D remains unclear. V was clipped by 0 bases and J by 0 bases, with 12 bases between them. The germline V gene has CDR1 LGHNA and CDR2 YNFKEQ. The CDR3 loop spans 17 amino acids. The CDR3 loop is CASSQDVTDFSGNTIYF. DNA of the CDR3: TGTGCCAGCAGCCAAGACGTCACGGACTTCTCTGGAAACACCATATATTTT.

This clonotype was recorded at least ten times. The chain recombines TRBV3-1 with TRBJ2-7, with a possible D match to TRBD1 (5 bases). The CDR3 covers 15 residues. The germline CDR1 and CDR2 sequences are LGHDT and YNNKEL (reference sequence). Between the trimmed V and J ends, which lost 1 base and 2 bases, there was a span of 12 bases. The CDR3 protein is CASSQAPGNAYEQYF. CDR3 bases: TGTGCCAGCAGCCAAGCCCCAGGGAACGCCTACGAGCAGTACTTC.

The chain has TRBV29-1 and TRBJ1-2; TRBD1 is a possible D gene (5 bases). The CDR3 loop spans 14 amino acids. V was cut by 4 bases and J by 4 bases, with 16 bases left in between. In germline, CDR1 is SQVTM, CDR2 ANQGSEA. In DNA, the CDR3 is TGCAGCGTTGGGTCGACAGATAGTTTCTATGGCTACACCTTC. Its protein product is CSVGSTDSFYGYTF.

The chain recombines TRBV5-1 with TRBJ2-5, with TRBD2 identical over 14 bases. V dropped 4 bases and J dropped 5; count of bases not matched to a gene: 7. The CDR3 spans 16 residues. CDR1 and CDR2 from the germline V gene are SGHRS and YFSETQ. The CDR3 DNA is TGCGCCAGCAGCGGTACGGGACTAGCGGGAGTGGAGACCCAGTACTTC. Translated: CASSGTGLAGVETQYF.

V and J are TRBV12-3 or TRBV12-4 and TRBJ2-1; no definite D call. Trimming removed 2 bases at V and 6 bases at J, with 5 bases between. The CDR3 spans 12 residues. The CDR3 region is CASSLWGNEQFF. The DNA for the CDR3 is TGTGCCAGCAGTTTATGGGGCAATGAGCAGTTCTTC.

This chain connects TRBV11-2 to TRBJ1-1; D unresolved. The V gene lost 1 base and the J gene lost 3 bases, with 9 bases spanning the gap. The CDR3 consists of 14 residues. Germline lookup yields CDR1 SGHAT and CDR2 FQNNGV. The CDR3 nucleotides are TGTGCCAGCAGCTTAGCGGGAACGGACACTGAAGCTTTCTTT. Translating it yields CASSLAGTDTEAFF.

V gene TRBV7-2 combines with J gene TRBJ1-2; no firm D call. The V and J ends lost 6 bases and 0 bases respectively, with 11 bases between them. Per germline, CDR1 SGHTA and CDR2 FQGNSA. The CDR3 totals 14 residues. The DNA for the CDR3 is TGTGCCAGCAGTCCAGGTTCAGCTAACTATGGCTACACCTTC. Protein sequence: CASSPGSANYGYTF.

This chain joins TRBV7-2 and TRBJ1-6; no clear D gene. This CDR3 comprises 13 residues. The germline gives CDR1 SGHTA, CDR2 FQGNSA. Trimming cost V 2 bases and J 8 bases, with 7 bases left between them. CDR3 amino acids: CASSLFGDSPLHF. The CDR3 DNA is TGTGCCAGCAGCTTATTTGGGGATTCACCCCTCCACTTT.

V gene TRBV7-2 combines with J gene TRBJ2-1; D not resolved. The germline V and J ends were trimmed by 5 bases and 7 bases, with 15 bases remaining between them. The CDR3 has 14 amino acids. In germline, CDR1 is SGHTA, CDR2 FQGNSA. Written as DNA, the CDR3 is TGTGCCAGCAGCGTAACAATGGACGGGAATGAGCAGTTCTTC. Amino acid sequence: CASSVTMDGNEQFF.